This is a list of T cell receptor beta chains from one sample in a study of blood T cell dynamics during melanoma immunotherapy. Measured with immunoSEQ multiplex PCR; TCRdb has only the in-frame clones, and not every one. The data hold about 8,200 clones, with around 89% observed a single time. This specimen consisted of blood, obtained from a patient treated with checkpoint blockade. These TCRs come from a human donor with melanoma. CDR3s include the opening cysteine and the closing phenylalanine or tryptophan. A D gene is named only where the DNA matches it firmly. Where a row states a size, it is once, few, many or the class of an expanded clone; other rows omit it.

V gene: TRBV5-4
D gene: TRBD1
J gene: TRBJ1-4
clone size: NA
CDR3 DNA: TGTGCCAGCAGCCCGGGACAGGAGAATGAAAAACTGTTTTTT
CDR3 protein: CASSPGQENEKLFF

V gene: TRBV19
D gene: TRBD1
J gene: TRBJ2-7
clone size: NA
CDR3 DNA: TGTGCCAGTAAACCGGGACAGGGGTGGGACGAGCAGTACTTC
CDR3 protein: CASKPGQGWDEQYF

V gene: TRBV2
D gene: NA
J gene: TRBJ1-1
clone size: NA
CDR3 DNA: TGTGCCAGCAGGGCTGACGGGAACACTGAAGCTTTCTTT
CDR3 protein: CASRADGNTEAFF

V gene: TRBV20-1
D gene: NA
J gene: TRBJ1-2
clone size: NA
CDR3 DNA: TGCAGTTTGGGGCATGGCTACACCTTC
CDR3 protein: CSLGHGYTF

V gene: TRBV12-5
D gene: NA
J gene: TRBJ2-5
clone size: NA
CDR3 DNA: TGTGCTAGTGGTTTGGGGGTAGGAGAGCAGTACTTC
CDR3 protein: CASGLGVGEQYF

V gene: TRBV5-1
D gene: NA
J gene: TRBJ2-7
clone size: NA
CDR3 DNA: TGCGCCAGCAGCTTGGGAGCGGAGGCCCGGCACGAGCAGTACTTC
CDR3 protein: CASSLGAEARHEQYF

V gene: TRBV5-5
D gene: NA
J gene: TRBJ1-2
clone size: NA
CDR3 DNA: TGTGCCAGCAGCCCGGACATGGGGTTTGGCTACACCTTC
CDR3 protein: CASSPDMGFGYTF

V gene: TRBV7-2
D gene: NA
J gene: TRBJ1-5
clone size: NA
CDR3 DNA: NA
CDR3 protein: CASSWGEGTLTDF

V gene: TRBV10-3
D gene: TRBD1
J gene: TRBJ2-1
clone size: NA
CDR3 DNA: TGTGCCACTGGACAGGGGGGATCCTACAATGAGCAGTTCTTC
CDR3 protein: CATGQGGSYNEQFF

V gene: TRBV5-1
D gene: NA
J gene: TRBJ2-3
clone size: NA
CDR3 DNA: TGCGCCAGCAGCTTGGACTTGGGGGCCTTTACAGATACGCAGTATTTT
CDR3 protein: CASSLDLGAFTDTQYF

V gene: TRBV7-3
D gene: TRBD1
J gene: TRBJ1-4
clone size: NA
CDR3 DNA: TGTGCCAGCAGCAGTAACAGGGGGCAGGAGGAAAAACTGTTTTTT
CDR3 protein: CASSSNRGQEEKLFF

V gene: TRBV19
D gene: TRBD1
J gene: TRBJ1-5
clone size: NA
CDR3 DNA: TGTGCCAGTAGTACCATCGACAGGGGGCGAGATCCGCATCAGCCCCAGCATTTT
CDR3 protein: CASSTIDRGRDPHQPQHF

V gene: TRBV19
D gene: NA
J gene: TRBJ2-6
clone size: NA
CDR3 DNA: TGTGCCAGTAGTATAATGAGGGGCCTCGGGGCCAACGTCCTGACTTTC
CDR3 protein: CASSIMRGLGANVLTF

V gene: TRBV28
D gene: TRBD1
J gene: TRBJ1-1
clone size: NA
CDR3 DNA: TGTGTCACGCTTGGGGGACAGGGGGCTTTCTTT
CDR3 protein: CVTLGGQGAFF

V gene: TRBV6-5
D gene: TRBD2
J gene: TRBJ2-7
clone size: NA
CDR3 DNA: TGTGCCAGCAGGGCCGTAGCGGGCCGTACCTACGAGCAGTACTTC
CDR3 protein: CASRAVAGRTYEQYF

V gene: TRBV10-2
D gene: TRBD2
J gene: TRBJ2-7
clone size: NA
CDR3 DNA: TGCGCCAGCCGCGGGGGGTTCGACGAGCAGTACTTC
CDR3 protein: CASRGGFDEQYF

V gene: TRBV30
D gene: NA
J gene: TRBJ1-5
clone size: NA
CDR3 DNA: TGTGCCTGGACGGACAGTTTGGATCAGCCCCAGCATTTT
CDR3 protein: CAWTDSLDQPQHF

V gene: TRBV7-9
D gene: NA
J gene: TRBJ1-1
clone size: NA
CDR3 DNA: TGTGCCAGCAGCCTAGCCCAGGCTGAAGCTTTCTTT
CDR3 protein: CASSLAQAEAFF

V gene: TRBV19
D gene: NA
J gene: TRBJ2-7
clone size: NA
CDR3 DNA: TGTGCCAGCGCAGGGGCGGGCGGGGGTGGATACGAGCAGTACTTC
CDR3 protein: CASAGAGGGGYEQYF

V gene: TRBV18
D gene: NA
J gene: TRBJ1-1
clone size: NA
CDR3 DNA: TGTGCCAGCTCACCAGGTTTTGGGGGATTTGAAGCTTTCTTT
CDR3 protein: CASSPGFGGFEAFF

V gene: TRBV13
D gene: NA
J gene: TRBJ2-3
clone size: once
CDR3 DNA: TGTGCCAGCAGCCCGCAGGGGCTTGCGGGCAGCACAGATACGCAGTATTTT
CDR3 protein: CASSPQGLAGSTDTQYF

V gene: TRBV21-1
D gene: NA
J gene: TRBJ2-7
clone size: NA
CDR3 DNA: TGTGCCAGCAGCAAAGCTGAGACAGGACCCTACGAGCAGTACTTC
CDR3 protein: CASSKAETGPYEQYF

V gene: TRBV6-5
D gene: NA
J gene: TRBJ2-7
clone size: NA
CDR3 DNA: TGTGCCAGCAGGGGGGGCGGTGCCTACGAGCAGTACTTC
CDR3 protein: CASRGGGAYEQYF